Listed here are 9 T cell receptor beta chains from one sample, sequenced in a study of blood T cell repertoires in COVID-19. Some clones are missing from TCRdb's copy, which holds only in-frame ones; the method was immunoSEQ multiplex PCR. The table has about 200,000 clones, 86% seen once. The sequencing sample was made of peripheral blood. The receptors come from a woman in her 50s with acute or convalescent COVID-19.

V gene TRBV27 combines with J gene TRBJ2-1, with 7 bases that match TRBD2. The CDR3 has 14 amino acids. CDR1 is MNHEY and CDR2 is SMNVEV in the germline V gene (reference sequence). Trimming took 3 bases from V and 7 from J; bases not matched to a gene: 6. CDR3 sequence (DNA): TGTGCCAGCAGTTTCGGCGGGGGAGGAAATGAGCAGTTCTTC. Translating gives CASSFGGGGNEQFF.

This chain uses TRBV5-4 with TRBJ2-1; 7 positions agree with TRBD2. V shed 2 bases and J 3 bases; nucleotides not matched to a gene: 5. Per the germline V gene, CDR1 is SGHNT and CDR2 is YYREEE (reference sequence). There are 15 residues in the CDR3. The CDR3 spells CASSFMGLNYNEQFF. In nucleotides, the CDR3 is TGTGCCAGCAGCTTTATGGGACTAAACTACAATGAGCAGTTCTTC.

The chain recombines TRBV29-1 with TRBJ2-1, with 10 positions matching TRBD1. The CDR3 loop spans 12 amino acids. From germline, CDR1 is SQVTM and CDR2 ANQGSEA. Trimming cost V 6 bases and J 8 bases; bases outside gene matches: 4. The chain's CDR3 is CSVSGTGDEQFF. The CDR3 region has the DNA TGCAGCGTGTCCGGGACAGGGGATGAGCAGTTCTTC.

V gene TRBV11-3 combines with J gene TRBJ1-2, with D possibly matching TRBD1 (6 bases). Germline V gives CDR1 SGHNT, CDR2 YENEEA. The ends were cut back, 2 bases at V and 4 bases at J, with 8 bases in the middle. The CDR3 spans 13 residues. The CDR3 loop is CASSLQGPYGYTF. The CDR3 nucleotides read TGTGCCAGCAGCTTACAGGGGCCCTATGGCTACACCTTC.

The chain links TRBV11-2 to TRBJ2-7, with 12 bases identical to TRBD2. Germline CDR1 SGHAT, CDR2 FQNNGV. The CDR3 sequence is 14 residues long. V lost 5 bases, J lost 2 bases, and 1 base stayed unmatched. CDR3 coding DNA: TGTGCCAGCAGCCTAGCGGGAGGGACCTACGAGCAGTACTTC. This translates into CASSLAGGTYEQYF.

Worth noting for this clone: The same CDR3 also results from other DNA sequences found in this sample. The chain links TRBV27 to TRBJ2-3; TRBD1 matches at 7 bases. This CDR3 spans 15 amino acids. V lost 5 bases, J lost 1 base, and 6 bases stayed unmatched. Germline loops: CDR1 MNHEY, CDR2 SMNVEV (reference sequence). The CDR3 is CASSGEGTGTDTQYF. In DNA, the CDR3 is TGTGCCAGCAGTGGAGAGGGGACAGGCACAGATACGCAGTATTTT.

V gene TRBV7-6 combines with J gene TRBJ2-3, with 8 bases fitting TRBD1. The CDR3 loop spans 15 amino acids. Germline loops: CDR1 SGHVS, CDR2 FNYEAQ. The V segment lost 5 bases and the J segment 3 bases; nucleotides outside the gene matches: 7. The CDR3 loop reads CASSTTGVGTDTQYF. For the CDR3, the DNA is TGTGCCAGCAGCACGACAGGGGTTGGGACAGATACGCAGTATTTT.

The chain links TRBV5-6 to TRBJ2-4, with 12 bases fitting TRBD1. Germline CDR1 is SGHDT and CDR2 is YYEEEE. The junction had 5 bases not matched to a gene; V was cut back by 0 bases and J by 7 bases. The CDR3 sequence is 16 residues long. CDR3: CASSLAGTGGYNIQYF. CDR3 in DNA: TGTGCCAGCAGCTTGGCGGGGACAGGGGGCTATAACATTCAGTACTTC.

The chain has TRBV6-2 or TRBV6-3 and TRBJ1-2, with 7 bases aligning to TRBD1. This CDR3 is 16 amino acids long. After removal of 6 bases from V and 5 bases from J, the junction contained 15 bases not matched to a gene. The germline gives CDR1 MNHEY, CDR2 SVGEGT. CDR3 coding DNA: TGTGCCAGCAGCCCTAGGGGGCCACCTAGCAGTTATGGCTACACCTTC. Amino acids: CASSPRGPPSSYGYTF.